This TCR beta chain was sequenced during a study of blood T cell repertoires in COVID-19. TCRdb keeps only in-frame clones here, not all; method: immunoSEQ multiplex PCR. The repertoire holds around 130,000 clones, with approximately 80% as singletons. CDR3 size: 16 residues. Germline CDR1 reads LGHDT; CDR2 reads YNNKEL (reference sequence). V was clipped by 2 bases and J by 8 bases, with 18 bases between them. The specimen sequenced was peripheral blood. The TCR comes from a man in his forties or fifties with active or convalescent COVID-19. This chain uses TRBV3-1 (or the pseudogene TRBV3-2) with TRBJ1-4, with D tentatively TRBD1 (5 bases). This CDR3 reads CASSQTPTVLEEKLFF. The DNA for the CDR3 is TGTGCCAGCAGCCAAACTCCGACAGTGTTAGAGGAAAAACTGTTTTTT.